The rows below give T cell receptor beta chains drawn from one sample of a study of patients and donors after allogeneic stem cell transplantation. Using its own MiXCR run on the RT-PCR reads, TCRdb lists one record per CDR3 protein. The sample carries about 4,200 distinct CDR3 sequences, around 16% recorded once. The sequencing input was blood, either unsorted or a sorted T cell fraction (not recorded which). The receptors derive from a human donor who was either an allogeneic HSCT recipient or a stem cell or donor lymphocyte infusion donor (not recorded which). It is not recorded whose cells these are; they may come from a transplant donor. Each CDR3 is given with its conserved first and last residue. A D gene is named only where the DNA matches it firmly. Size is stated for part of the rows, as once, few or many counts, or as a class when the clone is expanded.

cdr3_nt: TGTGCCAGCAGTTACGCCCAGGGGTCCACTGAAGCTTTCTTT
cdr3_aa: CASSYAQGSTEAFF
j_call: TRBJ1-1
clone_size: medium-sized
v_call: TRBV6-6
d_call: NA

cdr3_nt: TGTGCCAGCCAAGGGGGTATCGATTCACCCCTCCACTTT
cdr3_aa: CASQGGIDSPLHF
j_call: TRBJ1-6
clone_size: medium-sized
v_call: TRBV12-3/TRBV12-4
d_call: NA

cdr3_nt: TGTGCCAGCAGCCAAGATCTAAACGCTAAGGGGTACTTC
cdr3_aa: CASSQDLNAKGYF
j_call: TRBJ2-7
clone_size: NA
v_call: TRBV3-1
d_call: NA

cdr3_nt: TGTGCCAGCAGTGTGGTCAGAAACACCGGGGAGCTGTTTTTT
cdr3_aa: CASSVVRNTGELFF
j_call: TRBJ2-2
clone_size: few
v_call: TRBV2
d_call: NA

cdr3_nt: TGTGCCAGCAGCCCCGGGACAGGGAGCTCCTACGAGCAGTACTTC
cdr3_aa: CASSPGTGSSYEQYF
j_call: TRBJ2-7
clone_size: few
v_call: TRBV5-6
d_call: TRBD1

cdr3_nt: TGTGCCAGCTCACCACCGGGCCGCATGAACACTGAAGCTTTCTTT
cdr3_aa: CASSPPGRMNTEAFF
j_call: TRBJ1-1
clone_size: NA
v_call: TRBV18
d_call: NA

cdr3_nt: TGTGCCATCAGTGCGGGCAGTTTATATGGCTACACCTTC
cdr3_aa: CAISAGSLYGYTF
j_call: TRBJ1-2
clone_size: many
v_call: TRBV10-3
d_call: NA

cdr3_nt: TGTGCCAGCACCCGAGGGGAGATAAGGTTCGTCGAGCAGTACTTC
cdr3_aa: CASTRGEIRFVEQYF
j_call: TRBJ2-7
clone_size: NA
v_call: TRBV5-6
d_call: NA

cdr3_nt: TGTGCCAGCAGCAAAACGACAGGGATTAACACTGAAGCTTTCTTT
cdr3_aa: CASSKTTGINTEAFF
j_call: TRBJ1-1
clone_size: medium-sized
v_call: TRBV5-4
d_call: TRBD1

cdr3_nt: TGTGCCAGCAGCCCGTTGGAGCAGGGACCGAACCTTTTGGGGGGAAACACCATATATTTT
cdr3_aa: CASSPLEQGPNLLGGNTIYF
j_call: TRBJ1-3
clone_size: NA
v_call: TRBV7-6
d_call: NA

cdr3_nt: TGTGCCAGCAGCTTAGACAGCAATAATTCACCCCTCCACTTT
cdr3_aa: CASSLDSNNSPLHF
j_call: TRBJ1-6
clone_size: medium-sized
v_call: TRBV7-9
d_call: NA

cdr3_nt: TGTGCCAGCAGTTCCCGTTTAACTAATGAAAAACTGTTTTTT
cdr3_aa: CASSSRLTNEKLFF
j_call: TRBJ1-4
clone_size: NA
v_call: TRBV6-2/TRBV6-3
d_call: NA

cdr3_nt: TGTGCCAGCAGCTCCGGGCCTTACCTCAATTCACCCCTCCACTTT
cdr3_aa: CASSSGPYLNSPLHF
j_call: TRBJ1-6
clone_size: many
v_call: TRBV5-8
d_call: NA

cdr3_nt: TGTGCCGGGGATGAGCAGTTCTTC
cdr3_aa: CAGDEQFF
j_call: TRBJ2-1
clone_size: NA
v_call: TRBV2
d_call: NA

cdr3_nt: TGTGCCAGCTCACCAGGCATCTACGAGCAGTACTTC
cdr3_aa: CASSPGIYEQYF
j_call: TRBJ2-7
clone_size: few
v_call: TRBV18
d_call: NA

cdr3_nt: TGTGCCAGTAGTATGGGACTAGCGCAAGAGACCCAGTACTTC
cdr3_aa: CASSMGLAQETQYF
j_call: TRBJ2-5
clone_size: NA
v_call: TRBV19
d_call: TRBD2

cdr3_nt: TGTGCCACCATGGGGTTCTCTGGGGCCAACGTCCTGACTTTC
cdr3_aa: CATMGFSGANVLTF
j_call: TRBJ2-6
clone_size: many
v_call: TRBV19
d_call: NA

cdr3_nt: TGTGCCAGCAGTTTGGGGGGGCGCACCTACGAGCAGTACTTC
cdr3_aa: CASSLGGRTYEQYF
j_call: TRBJ2-7
clone_size: many
v_call: TRBV28
d_call: NA

cdr3_nt: TGCAGTGCTTCTCGACAGGGCTTTCACAATCAGCCCCAGCATTTT
cdr3_aa: CSASRQGFHNQPQHF
j_call: TRBJ1-5
clone_size: many
v_call: TRBV20-1
d_call: TRBD1

cdr3_nt: TGCGCCAGCAGCAGCTGGACAGCTTTCTCCTACGAGCAGTACTTC
cdr3_aa: CASSSWTAFSYEQYF
j_call: TRBJ2-7
clone_size: NA
v_call: TRBV10-1
d_call: NA

cdr3_nt: TGTGCCAGCAGCCGACAGGGGCGGAACACCGGGGAGCTGTTTTTT
cdr3_aa: CASSRQGRNTGELFF
j_call: TRBJ2-2
clone_size: many
v_call: TRBV6-5
d_call: TRBD1

cdr3_nt: TGTGCCAGCAGCTCCACGGGGCTTGTCAGCACCGGGGAGCTGTTTTTT
cdr3_aa: CASSSTGLVSTGELFF
j_call: TRBJ2-2
clone_size: many
v_call: TRBV7-9
d_call: NA

cdr3_nt: TGTGCCAGCAGCTTAGCAGGGCAGTTTAAGTACTTC
cdr3_aa: CASSLAGQFKYF
j_call: TRBJ2-7
clone_size: NA
v_call: TRBV7-9
d_call: NA

cdr3_nt: TGTGCCAGCAGTTCTGGTCCGGACAGCCTATATGGCTACACCTTC
cdr3_aa: CASSSGPDSLYGYTF
j_call: TRBJ1-2
clone_size: many
v_call: TRBV6-4
d_call: NA